This T cell receptor beta chain stems from a study of cytomegalovirus exposure and HLA in healthy donors (dated by TCRdb to 2015 to 2018). In the study overall: An earlier analysis of approximately 640 of the donors reported approximately 290 Gb of sequence data and 117 million unique TCR beta sequences from around 200 million T cells. Typing coverage differed by locus: A, B, C, DRB1 and DQB1 were typed in roughly 629-640 donors, DQA1 in 500 to 550, DPA1 in over 600, and DPB1 in approximately 450. High-throughput TCR immunosequencing, statistical association of individual TCRs with disease status, and machine learning were combined to predict cytomegalovirus infection status. A later genetic analysis used genome-wide SNP genotypes for about 55% of the 666 donors, treating that subset as a discovery cohort. A later analysis re-examined previously published TCR beta repertoires from 500 to 700 donors and added high-resolution HLA genotyping to investigate patterns of TCR occurrence. To decide whether each TCR beta V gene segment behaved as functional or pseudogenic, an earlier analysis of fewer than 750 of the donors relied on high-throughput TCR beta sequencing. Donor age, sex, ethnicity and CMV serostatus were collected together with the repertoire data. All discovery cohort repertoires had been generated using a single sequencing platform. Across under 500 genotyped donors of the cohort, an average of roughly 250,000 unique TCR beta nucleotide sequences per donor were sequenced, and roughly a sixth of those sequences were non-productive. The study aimed to test whether signatures of past pathogen exposure could be identified by cataloging public T cell receptors. Roughly five DR-DQ haplotypes were treated as single units for association and clustering because of strong linkage in the cohort. In the later analysis, no new phenotypic data were used to find candidate immune exposures; instead, reliance was placed on TCR beta sequences and their occurrence across donors. The study used immunosequencing to profile the T cell repertoires of 666 subjects and linked those repertoires to cytomegalovirus serostatus. About 280 gigabases of sequencing data and 75 million to 85 million unique TCR sequences made up an early release that covered several hundred HLA-typed donors. The genetic ancestry cluster associated with self-reported Caucasian donors included 81% of the roughly 400 genotyped donors. HLA typing covered class I and class II loci at four-digit resolution. Besides the first cohort of hundreds of subjects, a separate validation cohort made up of 120 or so different subjects was used. The paper's findings and limits, for the study overall: A further reported finding was that TCR beta sequences accurately predicted the HLA-A and HLA-B alleles for most subjects in the first cohort. In vitro tests confirmed that a few of the cytomegalovirus-associated TCR beta chains recognize cytomegalovirus antigens. A later analysis found that HLA-associated TCR beta chains were more clonally expanded and had lower generation probabilities than equally common non-associated chains. When HLA alleles, especially DR and DQ, strongly co-occurred, TCR associations were difficult to assign to individual alleles. A later analysis reported that several top co-occurrence clusters appeared linked to parvovirus B19, influenza, CMV and Epstein-Barr virus. Over 15 rarely observed V segments, including chromosome 9 orphons, were excluded from the earlier analysis of several hundred of the donors because counts were too low. CMV serostatus was the only immune exposure information available for the cohort. In both the original and validation cohorts, the classifier was reported to diagnose cytomegalovirus status with high specificity and sensitivity. The presence/absence analyses assumed that sequencing depth was roughly uniform across donors, and that assumption may not be true. The sequencing pipeline was judged likely to have produced a cluster of highly shared sequence variants as a technical artifact. The authors suggested that the approach could potentially be extended to other disease states and immunological phenotypes. A later analysis found that most CMV-associated TCR beta chains appeared HLA-restricted, with HLA associations seemingly driven largely by CMV exposure. Linkage disequilibrium might explain the correlated functional status among segregating V segments, but an unknown experimental factor could not be ruled out. In a later genetic analysis, fewer N-insertions in productive TCRs were reported among donors in an Asian-associated ancestry cluster than the roughly 700-donor mean. Because the 87-base-pair reads could not distinguish some IMGT-functional V segments, including TRBV6-2 and TRBV6-3, those segments were excluded. Because some donors lacked HLA typing at each locus, the association tests relied only on the typed subset. A total of 150 to 200 TCR beta chains were listed by the study as associated with cytomegalovirus. In a later analysis, the rate of TCR association differed among HLA loci, with DRB1 alleles having the most associated TCRs and HLA-C alleles having the fewest. In this cohort, only TCR beta chains were sequenced, and detectable features were limited by the absence of alpha or paired-chain data. In a later analysis, more than 15,000 TCR beta sequences were associated with specific HLA alleles at a false discovery rate of 0.05. In a later genetic analysis, a missense DCLRE1C variant was associated with V-gene and J-gene trimming of TCR beta chains, and the association was replicated in an independent cohort. In an earlier analysis of 587 of the donors, most TCR beta V segments appeared in productive rearrangements about 87% or about 30% of the time, broadly matching IMGT annotations. Across donors, most TCR sequences were observed very rarely, whereas some public TCRs were present in many individuals.

The cohort comprised more than 550 healthy bone marrow donors. All cohort members were sampled while nominally healthy, although unrecorded immune exposures were likely present. The donor tested CMV seronegative, placing the donor among the roughly 400 seronegative members of the cohort. Each donor provided a peripheral blood sample, and peripheral blood mononuclear cells were used for TCR beta sequencing. The Qiagen DNeasy Blood Extraction Kit was used to extract genomic DNA from the blood cell samples. With respect to this clone: Its antigen is not yet known. No qualities accompany the bases; no much larger clone lies one base away.

From the cysteine through the phenylalanine, the CDR3 covers 15 amino acids. CDR3 DNA only is kept here, 45 bases in frame from base 1. CDR1 MNHEY and CDR2 SMNVEV were looked up in the germline V gene (reference sequence). V is cut by 6 bases and J by 6 bases, and the space between the germline ends is 20 bases. The library was produced with the immunoSEQ multiplex PCR assay. For the multiplex PCR, a mixture combining 60 forward primers for TCR Vbeta segments and 13 reverse primers for TCR Jbeta segments was used. The CDR3 region of rearranged TCR beta genes was amplified from genomic DNA by a multiplex PCR assay. The Illumina HiSeq System was used to sequence the amplified TCR beta libraries as 87-base-pair reads. The published analysis was carried out like this. In a later analysis, tens of millions of unique TCR beta chains were counted across the 666 repertoires, and about 10 million of these chains were shared by at least two donors. To remove PCR and sequencing errors, raw reads were error-corrected and collapsed into unique sequences using a nearest-neighbor algorithm that merged closely related sequences. V, D and J gene segments were assigned by aligning CDR3 sequences to IMGT reference sequences. For a sequence to be retained, a match of at least six nucleotides was required to both a V gene segment and a J gene segment. Rearrangements were classified as productive when the CDR3 lacked stop codons and remained in frame with V and J, and all other rearrangements were classified as non-productive. Following IMGT convention, CDR3 was defined as the stretch from the second conserved V-encoded cysteine to the conserved J-encoded phenylalanine. In an earlier analysis of roughly 580 of the donors, sequences lacking an unambiguous match to a single V gene segment were excluded. In an earlier analysis of 587 of the donors, a V segment was called functional when productive rearrangements were above 56.7%, and segregating when the standard deviation between donors exceeded 5%. A statistical classification framework was built to diagnose cytomegalovirus status from the catalog of TCR beta chain sequences. V and J gene assignment, in a later analysis, came from comparing TCR nucleotide sequences with IMGT/GENE-DB human TR gene sequences. The TCRdist pipeline was used in a later analysis to assign CDR3 sequences and most-parsimonious VDJ recombination scenarios. In a later analysis, each TCR beta chain was defined by its CDR3 amino acid sequence together with its V-gene family, and reads lacking a unique V-gene family were excluded. To address suspected cross-contamination and a sequencing artifact, a later analysis removed 592 highly shared, low-generation-probability nucleotide sequences. For each public chain, a later analysis derived a clonal expansion index from normalized ranks of inferred template counts within each repertoire. A later analysis computed generation probabilities with a VDJ recombination model fitted to out-of-frame rearrangements, and checked the results against IGoR. In a later analysis, hypergeometric tests were used to score TCR-TCR, TCR-HLA and TCR-CMV co-occurrence, with a repertoire-size bias correction applied to TCR pairs. To estimate false discovery rates, a later analysis permuted the HLA or CMV assignments 20 times. In a later analysis, co-occurring TCRs were grouped with DBSCAN, and TCRdist sequence similarity was added when clustering was performed within HLA-allele-positive subsets. For co-occurrence clustering, repertoires with fewer than 30,000 or more than 120,000 public chains were excluded, along with roughly five repertoires with anomalous nucleotide sharing. TCRdb took over this immuneACCESS table, retaining in-frame rearrangements with V and J assigned. Such tables are incomplete; in checked studies, under half of the missing clones stem from an unresolved V gene, and the remainder is unexplained. The DNA gave D and trimming, while V, J and clone size come from that table. Within this sample are more than 200,000 clones, with over 75% of them counted one time only. In total, the top ten clones hold roughly 1.9% of the sample.

The sequence came from a male donor in good health and CMV-seronegative. The sequence is built from TRBV27 and TRBJ1-1; TRBD1 might be the D gene, on 6 matching bases. Sequencing was performed on PBMCs. The sequenced DNA: TGTGCCAGCAGCCCTTTTACAGGGATTAAGGCTGAAGCTTTCTTT. Its amino acids are CASSPFTGIKAEAFF.